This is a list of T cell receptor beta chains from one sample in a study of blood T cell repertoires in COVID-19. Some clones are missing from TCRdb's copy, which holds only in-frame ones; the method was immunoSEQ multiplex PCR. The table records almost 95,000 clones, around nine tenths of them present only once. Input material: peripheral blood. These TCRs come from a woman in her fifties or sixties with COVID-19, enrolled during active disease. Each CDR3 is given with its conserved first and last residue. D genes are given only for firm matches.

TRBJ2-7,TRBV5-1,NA,TGCGCCAGCAGCTCCTTTATGAGCTCCTACGAGCAGTACTTC,CASSSFMSSYEQYF
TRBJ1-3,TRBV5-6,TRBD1,TGTGCCAGCAGCTTGGGGACAGGGTCTGGAAACACCATATATTTT,CASSLGTGSGNTIYF
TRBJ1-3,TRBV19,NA,TGTGCCAGTAGTATCCAGACTGGAAACACCATATATTTT,CASSIQTGNTIYF
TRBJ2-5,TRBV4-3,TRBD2,TGCGCCAGCAGCCAAGCTGTAGCGGGGAGGGGTGAGACCCAGTACTTC,CASSQAVAGRGETQYF
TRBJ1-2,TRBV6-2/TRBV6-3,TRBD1,TGTGCCAGCAGCATGACGGACAGGGTGAGCTACACCTTC,CASSMTDRVSYTF
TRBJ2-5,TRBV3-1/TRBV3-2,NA,TGTGCCAGCAGCCAAGGGACTCCCCACTTC,CASSQGTPHF
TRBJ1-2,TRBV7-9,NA,TGTGCCAGCAGCCGGACACTCGGCGGCAACACCTTC,CASSRTLGGNTF
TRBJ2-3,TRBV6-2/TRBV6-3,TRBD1,TGTGCCAGCAGCACGACAGGGTTTAAAACAGATACGCAGTATTTT,CASSTTGFKTDTQYF
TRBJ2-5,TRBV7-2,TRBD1,TGTGCCAGCAGCAACGTGGGACAGGGGGGAGAGACCCAGTACTTC,CASSNVGQGGETQYF
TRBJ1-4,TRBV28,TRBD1,TGTGCCAGCAGGGGGACAGGGGACTCTAATGAAAAACTGTTTTTT,CASRGTGDSNEKLFF
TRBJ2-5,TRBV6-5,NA,TGTGCCAGCAGCCGAGGATCGTACTACCAAGAGACCCAGTACTTC,CASSRGSYYQETQYF